The next 5 T cell receptor beta chains were all read from a single sample in a study of blood T cell repertoires in COVID-19. Only in-frame clones appear in the TCRdb table, and some are missing; sequencing was by immunoSEQ multiplex PCR. The top ten hold roughly 18% of the sample, which has some 130,000 clones, roughly 89% seen once. What was sequenced was peripheral blood. The receptor set was obtained from a man in his forties or fifties with active or convalescent COVID-19.

The gene calls are TRBV24-1 and TRBJ2-2; TRBD1 might be the D (5 bases). Looked up from germline, CDR1 is KGHDR and CDR2 is SFDVKD. V was clipped by 8 bases and J by 4 bases, with 13 bases between them. This CDR3 has 14 residues. CDR3 loop: CATTSGPGTGELFF. The CDR3 nucleotides read TGTGCCACCACTTCAGGGCCCGGCACCGGGGAGCTGTTTTTT.

V and J are TRBV28 and TRBJ2-3, with 8 bases fitting TRBD1. CDR1 is MDHEN, CDR2 SYDVKM, per germline. V lost 6 bases to trimming and J lost 7 bases; unmatched junction nucleotides: 6. The CDR3 has 13 residues. The CDR3 region has the DNA TGTGCCAGCAGCCAGGGGGCGCCGAATACGCAGTATTTT. It yields the protein CASSQGAPNTQYF.

The chain carries TRBV19 and TRBJ2-6; 7 nucleotides match TRBD2. Germline V lookup: CDR1 LNHDA, CDR2 SQIVND (reference sequence). Losses at the gene ends were 5 bases for V and 0 bases for J; bases not matched to a gene: 1. This CDR3 region has 15 residues. This chain's CDR3 is CASSWGGSGANVLTF. In nucleotides, the CDR3 is TGTGCCAGTAGTTGGGGGGGCTCTGGGGCCAACGTCCTGACTTTC. Based on the CDR3 plus reference TRBV19 and TRBJ2-6, the full variable domain is DGGITQSPKYLFRKEGQNVTLSCEQNLNHDAMYWYRQDPGQGLRLIYYSQIVNDFQKGDIAEGYSVSREKKESFPLTVTSAQKNPTAFYLCASSWGGSGANVLTFGAGSRLTVL.

The chain joins TRBV11-2 to TRBJ1-6, with no clear D. The V and J ends lost 0 bases and 7 bases respectively, with 13 bases between them. The CDR3 spans 16 residues. CDR1 SGHAT and CDR2 FQNNGV come from the germline V gene. The CDR3 reads CASSLDADNDNSPLHF. CDR3 sequence (DNA): TGTGCCAGCAGCTTAGACGCGGATAATGACAATTCACCCCTCCACTTT. Looking up the rest from reference TRBV11-2 and TRBJ1-6 gives the full variable domain: EAGVAQSPRYKIIEKRQSVAFWCNPISGHATLYWYQQILGQGPKLLIQFQNNGVVDDSQLPKDRFSAERLKGVDSTLKIQPAKLEDSAVYLCASSLDADNDNSPLHFGNGTRLTVT.

The chain employs TRBV5-1 and TRBJ2-7; no firm D call. There are 18 residues in the CDR3. V dropped 0 bases and J dropped 3 bases, with 22 bases sitting between them. The germline V gene has CDR1 SGHRS and CDR2 YFSETQ. In DNA, the CDR3 is TGCGCCAGCAGCTTGGCCAGAGGCGGTCTCGGTATAGACTACGAGCAGTACTTC. This codes for CASSLARGGLGIDYEQYF.